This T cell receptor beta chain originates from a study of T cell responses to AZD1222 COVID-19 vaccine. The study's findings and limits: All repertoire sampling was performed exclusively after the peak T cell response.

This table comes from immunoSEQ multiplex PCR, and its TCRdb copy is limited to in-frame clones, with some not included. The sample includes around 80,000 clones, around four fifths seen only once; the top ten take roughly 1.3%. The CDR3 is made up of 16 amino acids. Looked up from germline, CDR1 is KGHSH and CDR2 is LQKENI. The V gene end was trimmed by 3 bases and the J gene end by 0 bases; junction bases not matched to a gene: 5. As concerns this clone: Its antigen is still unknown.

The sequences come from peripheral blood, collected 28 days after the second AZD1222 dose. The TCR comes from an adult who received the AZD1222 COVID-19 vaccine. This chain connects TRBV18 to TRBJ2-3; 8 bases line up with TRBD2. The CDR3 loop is CASSPLSSGSTDTQYF. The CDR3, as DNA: TGTGCCAGCTCACCGCTATCTAGCGGGAGCACAGATACGCAGTATTTT.